This T cell receptor (beta chain) originates from a study of CD8 T cells in Susac syndrome. The RNA, about 0.45 to 1 ug, was put through reverse transcription using random hexamers. Amplification of TCR beta CDR3 across 54 Vbeta and 13 Jbeta was performed with immunoSEQ multiplex PCR. TCRdb itself ran the immunoSEQ multiplex PCR reads through MiXCR, one entry per CDR3 protein. The table has 150,000 to 200,000 distinct CDR3 sequences, 94% seen once; the top ten hold 0.085% to 0.095%. This CDR3 contains 12 residues. CDR1 MNHNS and CDR2 SASEGT come from the germline V gene. The V end lost 6 bases, the J end lost 5 bases, and 10 bases lay between the germline ends. Sequencing of TCR beta, carried out with a high-throughput approach, was applied to CD8+ and CD4+ T cells from the blood. The TEMRA cells underwent FACS enrichment, while the CD8+ and CD4+ T cells underwent negative isolation.

The sample taken for sequencing was CD4+ T cells from PBMCs. The chain has TRBV6-1 and TRBJ2-5; D uncertain. This clonotype was obtained from a human donor with multiple sclerosis. In DNA, the CDR3 is TGTGCCAGCAGGCCCCTCGGGGAGACCCAGTACTTC. It codes for CASRPLGETQYF.